These T cell receptor beta chains were read from a single sample in a study of chemoradiotherapy in HPV16-positive cancers. Sequencing was performed with immunoSEQ multiplex PCR; in TCRdb, only in-frame clones are kept and a portion is missing. The top ten clones hold 4% to 4.5% of a sample with roughly 70,000 clones, around nine tenths of them seen once. Sequencing used blood, obtained from a patient who underwent chemoradiotherapy. The receptors shown here come from a human donor with HPV-associated anogenital cancer. Each CDR3 is given with its conserved first and last residue. The D gene is left open where the match is weak. Clone size, where shown, is once, few, many, or a class for clones that have expanded.

J gene | D gene | V gene | clone size | CDR3 protein | CDR3 DNA
TRBJ1-1 | NA | TRBV5-1 | NA | CASSSTASGNTEAFF | TGCGCCAGCAGCTCGACAGCTTCCGGGAACACTGAAGCTTTCTTT
TRBJ1-2 | NA | TRBV13 | NA | CASSFGQPLYGYTF | TGTGCCAGCAGCTTTGGACAGCCTCTTTATGGCTACACCTTC
TRBJ2-5 | NA | TRBV10-3 | NA | CAISPTSSWETQYF | TGTGCCATCAGTCCTACTAGCTCCTGGGAGACCCAGTACTTC
TRBJ1-1 | NA | TRBV27 | NA | CASSLSGPAATSAFF | TGTGCCAGCAGTTTATCAGGTCCCGCGGCAACGTCAGCTTTCTTT
TRBJ2-5 | TRBD2 | TRBV27 | NA | CASSKGTSGTQYF | TGTGCCAGCAGCAAAGGGACTAGCGGGACCCAGTACTTC
TRBJ1-1 | NA | TRBV29-1 | NA | CSVVGALNTEAFF | TGCAGCGTTGTAGGGGCGCTGAACACTGAAGCTTTCTTT
TRBJ1-1 | NA | TRBV6-1 | NA | CASSERGDTEAFF | TGTGCCAGCAGTGAAAGGGGGGACACTGAAGCTTTCTTT
TRBJ1-1 | NA | TRBV19 | NA | CASGEPGDTEAFF | TGTGCCAGTGGAGAACCGGGGGACACTGAAGCTTTCTTT
TRBJ2-1 | NA | TRBV27 | NA | CASSLKLAQTHSSYNEQFF | TGTGCCAGCAGTTTAAAACTCGCACAGACTCATTCGTCCTACAATGAGCAGTTCTTC
TRBJ1-6 | NA | TRBV2 | few | CASNNGESVNSPLHF | TGTGCCAGCAACAACGGGGAGTCTGTCAATTCACCCCTCCACTTT
TRBJ2-7 | NA | TRBV5-1 | once | CASSAGPEQYF | TGCGCCAGCAGCGCGGGACCCGAGCAGTACTTC
TRBJ2-7 | TRBD2 | TRBV27 | NA | CASSYGSGRPSEQYF | TGTGCCAGCAGTTACGGAAGCGGGAGGCCCAGCGAGCAGTACTTC
TRBJ2-7 | NA | TRBV9 | NA | CASSVTPSYEQYF | TGTGCCAGCAGCGTAACCCCTTCCTACGAGCAGTACTTC
TRBJ2-2 | TRBD2 | TRBV2 | NA | CASSEEGLAAPTGELFF | TGTGCCAGCAGTGAAGAGGGACTAGCCGCCCCCACCGGGGAGCTGTTTTTT
TRBJ2-7 | NA | TRBV19 | once | CASSPDVTYEQYF | TGTGCCAGTAGTCCGGACGTCACCTACGAGCAGTACTTC